This T cell receptor (beta chain) is drawn from a study of CD8+ T cells in alopecia areata. Study-level information: The drug, oral tofacitinib, was given to treated patients at 5 to 10 mg twice daily. Treatment with tofacitinib (6 to 18 months) was followed by 6 months off drug.

Once RNA had been extracted, it was reverse transcribed into cDNA to act as the sequencing template. Clones were sequenced by immunoSEQ multiplex PCR, and TCRdb holds only the in-frame ones, with some missing. Here the sample spans about 91,000 clones, about 40% being singletons. This sequence was found in a human donor with alopecia areata. The sample consisted of CD4+ T cells sorted from blood.

The CDR3 region has the DNA TGCGCCAGCAGCCAAGACTGGGCCTTTAATGAAAAACTGTTTTTT. Translating it yields CASSQDWAFNEKLFF. The V gene is TRBV4-3, the J gene TRBJ1-4; D gene unclear. This CDR3 is 15 amino acids long. Germline loops: CDR1 LGHNA, CDR2 YSLEER. V was clipped by 0 bases and J by 4 bases, with 9 bases between them.